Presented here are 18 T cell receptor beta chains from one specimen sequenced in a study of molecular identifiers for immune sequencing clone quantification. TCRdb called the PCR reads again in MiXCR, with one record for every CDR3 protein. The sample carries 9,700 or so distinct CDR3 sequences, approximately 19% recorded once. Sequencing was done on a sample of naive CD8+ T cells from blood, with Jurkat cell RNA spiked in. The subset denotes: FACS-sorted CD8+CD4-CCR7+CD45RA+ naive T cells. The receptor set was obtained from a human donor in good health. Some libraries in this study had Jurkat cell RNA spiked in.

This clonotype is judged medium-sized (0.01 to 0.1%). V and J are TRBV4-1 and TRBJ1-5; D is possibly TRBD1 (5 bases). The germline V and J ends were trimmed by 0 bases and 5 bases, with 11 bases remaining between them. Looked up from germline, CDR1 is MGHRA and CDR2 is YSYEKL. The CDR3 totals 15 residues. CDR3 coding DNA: TGCGCCAGCAGCCAAGAGGCAGGGATCTATCAGCCCCAGCATTTT. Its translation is CASSQEAGIYQPQHF.

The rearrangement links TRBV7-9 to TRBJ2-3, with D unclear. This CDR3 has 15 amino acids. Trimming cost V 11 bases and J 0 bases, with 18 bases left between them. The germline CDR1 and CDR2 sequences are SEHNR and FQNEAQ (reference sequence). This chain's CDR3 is CADNPGTISTDTQYF. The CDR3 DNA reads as TGTGCCGATAACCCCGGAACAATAAGCACAGATACGCAGTATTTT. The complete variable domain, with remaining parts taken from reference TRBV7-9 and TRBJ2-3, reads DTGVSQNPRHKITKRGQNVTFRCDPISEHNRLYWYRQTLGQGPEFLTYFQNEAQLEKSRLLSDRFSAERPKGSFSTLEIQRTEQGDSAMYLCADNPGTISTDTQYFGPGTRLTVL.

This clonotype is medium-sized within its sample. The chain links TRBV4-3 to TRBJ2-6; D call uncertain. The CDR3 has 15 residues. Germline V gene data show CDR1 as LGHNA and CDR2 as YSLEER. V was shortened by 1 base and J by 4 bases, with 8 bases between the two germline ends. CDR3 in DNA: TGCGCCAGCAGCCAAGCGCGTGGAGGGGCCAACGTCCTGACTTTC. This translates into CASSQARGGANVLTF.

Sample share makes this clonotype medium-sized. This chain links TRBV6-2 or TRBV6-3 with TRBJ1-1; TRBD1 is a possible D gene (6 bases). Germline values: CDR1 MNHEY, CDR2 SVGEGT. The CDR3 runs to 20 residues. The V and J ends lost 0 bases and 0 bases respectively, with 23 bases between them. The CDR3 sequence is CASSYSSSWGRPPMNTEAFF. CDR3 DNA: TGTGCCAGCAGTTACTCGAGTTCTTGGGGGCGCCCCCCCATGAACACTGAAGCTTTCTTT.

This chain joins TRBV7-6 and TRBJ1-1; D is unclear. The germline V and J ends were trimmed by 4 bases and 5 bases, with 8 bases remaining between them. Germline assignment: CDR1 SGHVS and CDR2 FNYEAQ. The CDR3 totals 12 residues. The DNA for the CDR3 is TGTGCCAGCAGCTCTTACGGGACTGAAGCTTTCTTT. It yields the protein CASSSYGTEAFF.

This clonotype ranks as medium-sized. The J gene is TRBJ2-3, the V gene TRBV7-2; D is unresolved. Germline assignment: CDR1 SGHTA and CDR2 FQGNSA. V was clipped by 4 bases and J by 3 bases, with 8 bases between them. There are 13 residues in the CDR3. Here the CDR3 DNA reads TGTGCCAGCAGCTCCCCACTGACAGATACGCAGTATTTT. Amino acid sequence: CASSSPLTDTQYF.

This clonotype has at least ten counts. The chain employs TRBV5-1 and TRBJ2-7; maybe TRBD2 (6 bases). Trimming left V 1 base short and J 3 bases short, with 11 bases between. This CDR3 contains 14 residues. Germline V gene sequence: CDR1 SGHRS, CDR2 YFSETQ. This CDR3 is CASSLYGGNYEQYF. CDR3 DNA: TGCGCCAGCAGCTTGTATGGAGGGAACTACGAGCAGTACTTC.

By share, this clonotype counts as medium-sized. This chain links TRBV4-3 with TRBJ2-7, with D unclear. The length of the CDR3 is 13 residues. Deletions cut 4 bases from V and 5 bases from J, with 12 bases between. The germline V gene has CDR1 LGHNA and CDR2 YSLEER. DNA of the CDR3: TGCGCCAGCAGCCCCTTGCTTTCCCACGAGCAGTACTTC. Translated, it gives CASSPLLSHEQYF.

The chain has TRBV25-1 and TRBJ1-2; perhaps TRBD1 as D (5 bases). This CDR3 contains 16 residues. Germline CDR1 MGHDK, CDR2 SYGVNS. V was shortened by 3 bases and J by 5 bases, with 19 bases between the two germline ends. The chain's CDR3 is CASSDRARASRYGYTF. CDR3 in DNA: TGTGCCAGCAGTGATCGGGCCAGGGCGTCGAGATATGGCTACACCTTC.

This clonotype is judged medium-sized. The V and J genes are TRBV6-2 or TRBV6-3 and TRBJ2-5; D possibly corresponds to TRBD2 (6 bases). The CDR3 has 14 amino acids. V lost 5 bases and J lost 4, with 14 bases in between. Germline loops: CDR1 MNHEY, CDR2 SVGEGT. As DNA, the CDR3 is TGTGCCAGCAGTGAACTTGCGGGAAGAGAGACCCAGTACTTC. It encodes CASSELAGRETQYF.

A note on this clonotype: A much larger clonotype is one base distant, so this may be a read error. The CDR3 DNA is TGTGTCAGCAGTGATCAATGGATTTACGAGCAGTACTTC. Translating it yields CVSSDQWIYEQYF. V and J are TRBV2 and TRBJ2-7; unclear D gene. The germline V gene encodes CDR1 SNHLY and CDR2 FYNNEI. The length of the CDR3 is 13 residues.

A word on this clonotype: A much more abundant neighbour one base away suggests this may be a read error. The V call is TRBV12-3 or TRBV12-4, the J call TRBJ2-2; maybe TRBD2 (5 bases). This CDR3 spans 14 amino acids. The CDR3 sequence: CASSIDRNTGELVF. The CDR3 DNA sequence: TGTGCCAGCAGTATCGACCGGAACACCGGGGAGCTGGTTTTT.

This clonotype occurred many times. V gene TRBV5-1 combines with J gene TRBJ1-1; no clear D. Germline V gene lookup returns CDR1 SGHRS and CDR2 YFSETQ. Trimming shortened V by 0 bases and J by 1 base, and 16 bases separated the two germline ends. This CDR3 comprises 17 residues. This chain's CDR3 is CASSLDFFRQPNTEAFF. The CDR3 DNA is TGCGCCAGCAGCTTGGATTTTTTTAGGCAACCGAACACTGAAGCTTTCTTT.

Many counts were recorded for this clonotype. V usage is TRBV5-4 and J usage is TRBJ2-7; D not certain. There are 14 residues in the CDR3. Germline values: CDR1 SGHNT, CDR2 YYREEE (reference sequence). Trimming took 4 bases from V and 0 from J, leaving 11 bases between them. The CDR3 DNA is TGTGCCAGCAGCCCTGAGGTGGGCTCCTACGAGCAGTACTTC. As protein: CASSPEVGSYEQYF.

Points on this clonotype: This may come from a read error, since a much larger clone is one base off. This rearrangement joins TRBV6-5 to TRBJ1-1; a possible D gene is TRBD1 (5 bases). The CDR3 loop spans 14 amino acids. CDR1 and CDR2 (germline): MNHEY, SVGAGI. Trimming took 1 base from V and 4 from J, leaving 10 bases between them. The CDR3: CASSYLNRPTEAFF. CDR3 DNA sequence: TGTGCCAGCAGTTACTTGAACAGGCCCACTGAAGCTTTCTTT.

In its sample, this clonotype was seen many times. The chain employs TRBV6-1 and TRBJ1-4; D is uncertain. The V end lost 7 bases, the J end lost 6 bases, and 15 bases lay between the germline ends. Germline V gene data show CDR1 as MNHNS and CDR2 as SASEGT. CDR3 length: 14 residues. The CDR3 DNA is TGTGCCAGCAAGTCTTGGGGAGAAGATGAAAAACTGTTTTTT. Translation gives CASKSWGEDEKLFF.

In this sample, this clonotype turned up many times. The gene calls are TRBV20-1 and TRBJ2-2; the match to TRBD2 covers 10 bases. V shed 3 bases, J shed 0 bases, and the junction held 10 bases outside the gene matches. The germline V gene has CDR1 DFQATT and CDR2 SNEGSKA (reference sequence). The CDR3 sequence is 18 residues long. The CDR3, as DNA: TGCAGTGCTAGCGATGGAGGACTAGCGGAAACGAACACCGGGGAGCTGTTTTTT. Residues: CSASDGGLAETNTGELFF.

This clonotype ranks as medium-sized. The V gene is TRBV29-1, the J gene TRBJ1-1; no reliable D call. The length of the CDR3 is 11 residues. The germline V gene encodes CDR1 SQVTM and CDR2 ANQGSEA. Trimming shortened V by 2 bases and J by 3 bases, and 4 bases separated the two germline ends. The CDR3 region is CSVERDTEAFF. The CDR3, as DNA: TGCAGCGTTGAAAGGGACACTGAAGCTTTCTTT. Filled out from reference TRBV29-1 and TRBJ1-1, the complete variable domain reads SAVISQKPSRDICQRGTSLTIQCQVDSQVTMMFWYRQQPGQSLTLIATANQGSEATYESGFVIDKFPISRPNLTFSTLTVSNMSPEDSSIYLCSVERDTEAFFGQGTRLTVV.